The source of this TCR beta chain is a study of blood T cells in healthy people across ages (dated by TCRdb to 2013 to 2016). About the study as a whole: Template switching captured roughly one uniquely barcoded TCR beta cDNA molecule per two T cells in model experiments. To track age-related changes in TCR beta repertoire diversity, the study relied on deep sequencing normalized with unique cDNA molecular identifiers. The donors were divided into four age groups: young (average about 16 years), middle-aged (about 39), aged (around 67) and long-lived (roughly 88). To avoid experimental bias, donors of different ages were distributed randomly across sequencing lanes. For two donors (one aged 18 to 29 and one aged 80 or older), the study analyzed two additional independent replicas of 1 million unique cDNA reads from the same blood draw.

Study-wide conclusions, independent of this receptor: Donor CMV infection status was unknown, potentially confounding age-related changes in expanded clonotypes. Compared with the aged group, the long-lived group had more naive CD4+ T cells, fewer expanded clones and increased TCR diversity, a pattern suggesting age selection. Because profiling used bulk unsorted PBMCs, naive and antigen-experienced compartments could not be compared conclusively. Estimates of total diversity based on one million sequenced T cells were regarded as lower bounds and as underestimates. A strong correlation was found between observed TCR beta diversity and the percentage of naive T cells measured by flow cytometry. Observed TCR beta diversity per million T cells fell roughly linearly with age, and a significant reduction was already apparent by age roughly 40.

The library was made by 5' RACE. For sequencing, an Illumina HiSeq 2500 was employed. A second PCR of roughly 6 to 12 cycles was run with a J-beta primer mix and a sample-barcoded 5' primer. A template-switch 5' adaptor carrying 12 random nucleotides introduced a unique molecular identifier onto each TCR beta cDNA molecule. Each sample yielded at least 3 million CDR3-containing paired-end reads. The Mint cDNA synthesis kit, primed by a TRBC-specific oligonucleotide, was used to synthesize first-strand cDNA from all RNA. Following uracil-DNA glycosylase treatment, all cDNA underwent a first 18-cycle PCR with the universal primers M1SS and BC2_uni_R. The study's processing was this. For normalization, 1 million high-quality reads, each with a distinct molecular identifier, were randomly selected from each sample. Instead of being binned into consensus sequences, reads with shared molecular identifiers were discarded. CDR3 identification, clonotype clustering and error correction used MiTCR with a Q25 quality threshold and the strictest error-elimination algorithm. A nonparametric unseen species model with Euler transformation was used to estimate lower-bound total TCR beta diversity. TCRdb's own reprocessing of the public reads used fastp at Q25 and MiXCR and kept productive beta chains. CDR3 protein duplicates are merged, each entry listing the most common genes and DNA. The V and J calls come from TCRdb's annotation, not from the publication. Across this sample there are 850,000 to 1,000,000 distinct CDR3 sequences, with 45% to 60% seen only once. Over 20% of the sample comes from the top ten.

The CDR3 numbers 15 residues from cysteine through phenylalanine. CDR3 DNA only is kept here, 45 bases in frame from base 1. From a lookup of the germline V gene, CDR1 and CDR2 are MDHEN and SYDVKM. Trimming costs V 3 bases and J 7 bases, and their ends lie 15 bases apart. This clonotype was seen a handful of times. The antigen it recognizes is unknown. No base-level quality is on record; no much larger clone is a single base apart. The donors were 40 or so Caucasian individuals from Russia, aged roughly 6 to 100 years, who were systemically healthy. Each donor gave ten milliliters of peripheral blood, collected into EDTA-treated Vacutainer tubes. PBMCs were isolated by Ficoll-Paque density-gradient centrifugation, with at least 7 million obtained per sample. Trizol reagent was used to extract total RNA from the PBMCs, yielding at least 6 micrograms per sample. For every donor, an aliquot of PBMCs went through flow cytometry to measure the percentages of naive CD45RAhigh/CD27high T cells.

This clonotype originated in a woman aged 60-75 years in good health. Sequenced sample: blood. The chain is assembled from TRBV28 and TRBJ2-2, with TRBD2 perhaps the D gene, on 6 matching bases. The DNA sequence reads TGTGCCAGCAGTTTTGGGGGGAGTATCGGCGGGGAGCTGTTTTTT. Its coded protein is CASSFGGSIGGELFF.